Here is one TCR beta chain with its context. Its antigen remains unidentified. The entry originates in a study of immune cell composition in non-small cell lung cancer. Overall study results and limits: Smoking pack-years did not significantly correlate with tumour TCR-beta clonality. Squamous carcinomas (approximately 75%) more often had tumour-associated clones >0.5% than adenocarcinomas (roughly 33%). TIL tumour reactivity correlated with maximal tumour-associated clone frequency in adenocarcinoma.

Germline V lookup: CDR1 SGHAT, CDR2 FQNNGV. V was cut by 4 bases and J by 0 bases, with 10 bases left in between. The CDR3 runs 14 residues. Normal lung was taken at the farthest possible site, at least 3 cm from tumour. DNA was extracted from unsorted cell suspensions stored frozen. Sequenced by immunoSEQ multiplex PCR; TCRdb stores in-frame clones only, minus some. The sample holds about 1,800 clones, 50% to 70% seen once. V is TRBV11-2 and J is TRBJ2-7; D possibly corresponds to TRBD2 (6 bases). Sequencing input: non-adjacent lung tissue. The TCR sequence derives from a human donor with non-small cell lung cancer. In nucleotides, the CDR3 is TGTGCCAGCAGCTCGGGACTCACCTCCTACGAGCAGTACTTC. It yields the protein CASSSGLTSYEQYF.